This T cell receptor (beta chain) was captured in a study of blood T cells in healthy people across ages. Whole-study findings and limits: CMV status of donors was unknown, possibly confounding expanded clonotype changes.

CDR3 length: 16 amino acids. V lost 0 bases and J 2 bases, leaving 14 bases between the germline ends. Germline CDR1 is LGHNA and CDR2 is YSLEER. Every sample gave at least 5.5 micrograms of total RNA when it was extracted. It was with a sample-barcoded 5' primer and a J-beta primer mix that a second PCR of roughly 7 to 12 cycles was run. Each sample yielded at least 3 million CDR3-containing paired-end reads. TCRdb re-called the 5' RACE reads with MiXCR, one entry per CDR3 protein. The sample consists of about 780,000 distinct CDR3 sequences, about 46% of them appearing once. In this sample, this clonotype turned up a few times. The target antigen is unknown.

The TCR was taken from a man of 80 years or more in good health. V gene TRBV4-3 combines with J gene TRBJ2-7; the D gene is possibly TRBD1 (6 bases). Material for sequencing was blood. The CDR3 region has the DNA TGCGCCAGCAGCCAAGATGCGGCCGGGACACCCTACGAGCAGTACTTC. Its protein is CASSQDAAGTPYEQYF.